What follows are 9 T cell receptor beta chains derived from one specimen sequenced in a study of T cell responses to AZD1222 COVID-19 vaccine. Profiling relied on immunoSEQ multiplex PCR, and the TCRdb table lists in-frame clones only, not all of them. The sample has roughly 170,000 clones, 88% seen once; the top ten hold 0.49%. Sequenced here: peripheral blood, sampled on day 0 of AZD1222 vaccination. These receptors all stem from an adult in good health.

The V gene is TRBV11-3, the J gene TRBJ2-1; D call uncertain. The germline gives CDR1 SGHNT, CDR2 YENEEA. The ends were cut back, 2 bases at V and 6 bases at J, with 2 bases in the middle. The length of the CDR3 is 11 residues. CDR3 in DNA: TGTGCCAGCAGCTTAACCAATGAGCAGTTCTTC. The encoded protein is CASSLTNEQFF.

CDR3 residues: CASSLLRTGLETQYF. DNA for the CDR3: TGTGCCAGCAGCCTACTTAGGACAGGGCTTGAGACCCAGTACTTC. J is TRBJ2-5 and V is TRBV5-8; TRBD1 matches 8 bases. Germline CDR1 reads SGHTS; CDR2 reads YDEGEE. V shed 4 bases and J 5 bases; nucleotides not matched to a gene: 10. The CDR3 length is 15 residues. Using reference TRBV5-8 and TRBJ2-5 for the parts outside the CDR3, the full variable domain is EAGVTQSPTHLIKTRGQQATLRCSPISGHTSVYWYQQALGLGLQFLLWYDEGEERNRGNFPPRFSGRQFPNYSSELNVNALELEDSALYLCASSLLRTGLETQYFGPGTRLLVL.

The rearrangement uses TRBV12-3 or TRBV12-4 and TRBJ1-5, with D unclear. The CDR3 is made up of 12 amino acids. V gave up 1 base and J gave up 7 bases, with 5 bases separating them. CDR3 amino acids: CASSLGHQPQHF. CDR3 in DNA: TGTGCCAGCAGTTTAGGCCACCAGCCCCAGCATTTT.

The CDR3 DNA sequence: TGTGCCAGCTCACCAGGGGGTCCCTACGAGCAGTACTTC. This codes for CASSPGGPYEQYF. This chain links TRBV18 with TRBJ2-7; D may be TRBD1 or TRBD2 (5 bases each). Per the germline V gene, CDR1 is KGHSH and CDR2 is LQKENI. The ends were cut back, 2 bases at V and 2 bases at J, with 7 bases in the middle. This CDR3 has 13 residues.

This clone appeared a few times. The CDR3 DNA follows: TGTGCCAGCCTTTACCAAAGCGGGAGTAGGGAGACCCAGTACTTC. Translated, it gives CASLYQSGSRETQYF. The chain is built from TRBV7-2 and TRBJ2-5, with 8 bases that match TRBD2. Germline V gives CDR1 SGHTA, CDR2 FQGNSA. The CDR3 is made up of 15 amino acids. V shed 8 bases, J shed 5 bases, and the junction held 13 bases outside the gene matches.

This sequence joins TRBV28 and TRBJ1-2; D remains ambiguous. In germline, CDR1 is MDHEN, CDR2 SYDVKM. V gave up 6 bases and J gave up 1 base, with 18 bases separating them. CDR3 length equals 16 residues. CDR3 in DNA: TGTGCCAGCAGAAACCTCGGGTCCCTCCTTAACTATGGCTACACCTTC. Translating it yields CASRNLGSLLNYGYTF.

The rearrangement uses TRBV30 and TRBJ1-1; D is uncertain. Germline assignment: CDR1 GTSNPN and CDR2 SVGIG (reference sequence). CDR3 length equals 13 residues. Trimming removed 2 bases from V and 2 bases from J, with 9 bases in between. DNA for the CDR3: TGTGCCTGGAGTCTCGAAATAAACACTGAAGCTTTCTTT. It yields the protein CAWSLEINTEAFF.

V usage is TRBV5-6 and J usage is TRBJ1-2; the D is unclear. CDR3 length: 14 amino acids. V lost 2 bases, J lost 0 bases, and 8 bases lay in between. The germline V gene has CDR1 SGHDT and CDR2 YYEEEE. The CDR3 DNA reads as TGTGCCAGCAGCTTTGGCAGACCTAACTATGGCTACACCTTC. It encodes CASSFGRPNYGYTF.

The table lists this clone with a count of one. The CDR3 loop reads CASSPTAGQPQHF. The CDR3 DNA follows: TGCGCCAGCAGTCCGACGGCGGGTCAGCCCCAGCATTTT. J is TRBJ1-5 and V is TRBV10-1; D remains unclear. V lost 5 bases, J lost 6 bases, and 11 bases lay in between. Per germline, CDR1 WNHNN and CDR2 SYGVQD (reference sequence). This CDR3 spans 13 amino acids.